The TCR beta chain described here comes from a study of shared clonotypes between healthy human individuals. The donors, all of them Caucasian adults, lived in Nashville, Tennessee. Method: immunoSEQ multiplex PCR; TCRdb's copy keeps in-frame clones and lacks some. Among millions of clones, about 95% were seen once, and the ten largest hold more than 0.1%. The CDR3 loop spans 12 amino acids. Losses at the gene ends were 4 bases for V and 8 bases for J; bases not matched to a gene: 7. Germline lookup yields CDR1 SQVTM and CDR2 ANQGSEA. Regarding this clone: Its antigen is unknown.

Study-level points and caveats: Rarefaction analysis demonstrated incomplete sorted-subset sequencing notwithstanding large depth.

V is TRBV29-1 and J is TRBJ1-2; 7 nucleotides agree with TRBD1. The source material was naive CD4+ T cells sorted from blood. As to subset: CD45RA+ positively selected. The sequence was collected from a man younger than 35 in good health. This chain's CDR3 is CSVGDRFDGYTF. In DNA form, the CDR3 reads TGCAGCGTTGGGGACAGATTTGACGGCTACACCTTC.